This T cell receptor beta chain was recovered during a study of CD8 T cells in ankylosing spondylitis (dated by TCRdb to 2016 to 2017). With regard to the full study: T cell receptor beta repertoires were profiled in healthy donors and ankylosing spondylitis patients so that disease-linked TCR variants could be found. Samples of peripheral blood were taken, and for ankylosing spondylitis patients, synovial fluid was collected as well. In total, the full study cohort was made up of some 110 healthy donors and 25 to 30 ankylosing spondylitis patients. Beyond this particular receptor, the publication reports: The disease-linked clones were reported to be significantly enriched in matched synovial fluid samples from ankylosing spondylitis patients. A TCR beta motif made up of eight highly homologous amino acid variants appeared to be characteristic of blood from ankylosing spondylitis patients. In peripheral blood, the disease-linked clones were found at relatively low frequencies and had a CD8+ phenotype. Some motif variants had previously been reported in the synovial fluid and blood of reactive arthritis patients, which suggests shared mechanisms of disease initiation.

About this clonotype itself: Its specific antigen is unknown. There are no base qualities to consult, and no much larger clone falls within one base.

These reads were obtained on an Illumina HiSeq 2500. Quantitative 5'-RACE with molecular barcodes was used to prepare TCR beta libraries. The study's processing was this. To identify disease-linked TCR variants, a new computational method was used, one built on a probabilistic model of VDJ rearrangement. Clones were called with MiXCR by TCRdb after fastp trimmed the public reads at Q25, and only in-frame beta chains were retained. Under each unique CDR3 protein, matching rows form one entry showing the most common genes and DNA. The V and J calls come from TCRdb's annotation, not from the publication. The sample data list around 770,000 distinct CDR3 sequences, and around a fifth of these were observed just once. Jointly, the top ten make up 15% to 20% of the sample. V is pared back by 5 bases and J by 0 bases, with 20 bases lying between the germline termini. The CDR3, from cysteine to phenylalanine, totals 18 residues. Left in the record is the CDR3 DNA by itself, 54 bases read in frame from the first base. CDR1 and CDR2, per the germline V gene (reference sequence), are SGHAT and FQDESV.

The receptor's source is a male donor with ankylosing spondylitis. The V and J genes are TRBV11-1 and TRBJ2-1; tentative D gene TRBD1, with 5 bases matching. Sample: blood, either unsorted or a sorted T cell fraction (not recorded which). The CDR3 corresponds to CASSPPLRQLSSYNEQFF. The DNA sequence is as follows: TGTGCCAGCAGCCCCCCCCTTAGACAGTTAAGCTCCTACAATGAGCAGTTCTTC.